A single sample gave rise to the 20 T cell receptor beta chains below, sequenced in a study of shared clonotypes between healthy human individuals. TCRdb keeps only in-frame clones here, not all; method: immunoSEQ multiplex PCR. In the table there are more than 400,000 clones, around 85% of which are singletons. Sequenced input: PBMCs. All receptors derive from a woman between 40 and 50 years old in good health. Some clones in this sample may be carry-over from other donors' samples.

The chain joins TRBV28 to TRBJ2-2, with TRBD1 matching 9 bases. In germline, CDR1 is MDHEN, CDR2 SYDVKM. Trimming at V came to 6 bases and at J to 4 bases, leaving 6 bases not matched to a gene. This CDR3 spans 15 amino acids. CDR3 nucleotide sequence: TGTGCCAGCAGGCAACAGGGGGCTCGCACCGGGGAGCTGTTTTTT. This codes for CASRQQGARTGELFF.

Regarding this clone: A far larger clone is only one base removed, so a read error is likely. The chain uses TRBV30 and TRBJ1-5; no clear D gene. Trimming removed 1 base from V and 7 bases from J, with 20 bases in between. The length of the CDR3 is 16 residues. Germline V lookup: CDR1 GTSNPN, CDR2 SVGIG (reference sequence). CDR3 bases: TGTGCCTGGAGTGGCGGCGGGGTGCAGGAGAACCAGCCCCAGCATTTT. Amino acids: CAWSGGGVQENQPQHF.

About this clone: Only one base separates this from a far larger clonotype, so it likely reflects a read error. The chain combines TRBV4-2 with TRBJ1-5; D gene uncertain. Trimming removed 0 bases at V and 6 bases at J, with 12 bases between. CDR1 LGHNA and CDR2 YNFKEQ come from the germline V gene. The CDR3 length is 15 residues. The CDR3 nucleotides read TGTGCCAGCAGCCAAGAGGAAGGTAGCGGTCAGCCCCAGCATTTT. It yields the protein CASSQEEGSGQPQHF.

The gene calls are TRBV30 and TRBJ2-7, with TRBD1 as a possible D gene (6 bases). This CDR3 is 11 amino acids long. In germline, CDR1 is GTSNPN, CDR2 SVGIG (reference sequence). Trimming cost V 4 bases and J 12 bases, with 16 bases left between them. CDR3 nucleotide sequence: TGTGCCTGGACTGTAGGGGTCAGGGGGTACTTC. Its translation is CAWTVGVRGYF.

Comments on this clone: Only one base separates this from a far larger clonotype, so it likely reflects a read error. The rearrangement joins TRBV28 to TRBJ1-1; D perhaps matches TRBD1 (6 bases). CDR1 is MDHEN and CDR2 is SYDVKM in the germline V gene. This CDR3 is 16 amino acids long. V was pared by 1 base and J by 4 bases, with 16 bases between. The CDR3 coding sequence is TGTGCCAGCAGTTTATTGGGCGGACAGTCGGTCACTGAAGCTTTCTTT. It codes for CASSLLGGQSVTEAFF.

As for this clone: A much bigger clone sits one base away, suggesting this may be a read error. Other DNA sequences of this sample code for an identical CDR3. The J gene is TRBJ2-1, the V gene TRBV5-1; D perhaps matches TRBD2 (6 bases). This CDR3 spans 16 amino acids. CDR1 SGHRS and CDR2 YFSETQ come from the germline V gene. CDR3 nucleotide sequence: TGCGCAAGCAGCTTGGTCCTCGGGGGAGTTCCGGATGAGCAGTTCTTC. This translates into CASSLVLGGVPDEQFF.

Written as DNA, the CDR3 is TGTGCCTGGAGTCGACTGCTCTTTTTCTTT. Translated, it gives CAWSRLLFFF. J is TRBJ1-1 and V is TRBV30; D gene ambiguous. V lost 2 bases to trimming and J lost 13 bases, with 11 bases between them. The CDR3 length is 10 residues. The germline V gene has CDR1 GTSNPN and CDR2 SVGIG (reference sequence).

V is TRBV28 and J is TRBJ2-1; 9 bases match TRBD2. CDR1 and CDR2 (germline): MDHEN, SYDVKM. The CDR3 runs 16 residues. V shed 5 bases, J shed 7 bases, and the junction held 12 bases outside the gene matches. The CDR3: CASSRYRSGGYNEQFF. As DNA, the CDR3 is TGTGCCAGCAGTAGATACAGGAGCGGGGGGTATAATGAGCAGTTCTTC.

This chain connects TRBV7-2 to TRBJ2-5; the D is unclear. This CDR3 has 17 residues. Germline loops: CDR1 SGHTA, CDR2 FQGNSA. V dropped 1 base and J dropped 1 base, with 16 bases sitting between them. The CDR3 DNA sequence: TGTGCCAGCAGCTTAGGGTCAGCTCTAAGATCCCAAGAGACCCAGTACTTC. It encodes CASSLGSALRSQETQYF. The complete variable domain, with remaining parts taken from reference TRBV7-2 and TRBJ2-5, reads GAGVSQSPSNKVTEKGKDVELRCDPISGHTALYWYRQSLGQGLEFLIYFQGNSAPDKSGLPSDRFSAERTGGSVSTLTIQRTQQEDSAVYLCASSLGSALRSQETQYFGPGTRLLVL.

This clone has just one count. In nucleotides, the CDR3 is TGTGCCATCAGTGGGGCCCTTTTCAATCAGCCCCAGCATTTT. Translated, it gives CAISGALFNQPQHF. This chain joins TRBV10-3 and TRBJ1-5; D is uncertain. CDR1 and CDR2 (germline): ENHRY, SYGVKD. Trimming took off 4 bases at V and 3 bases at J, with 10 bases between the two ends. The CDR3 has 14 residues.

This clone was picked up a small number of times. This is likely an artifact of a read error, given a far larger clone one base away. This same CDR3 is encoded by further DNA sequences in the sample. The CDR3 reads CAISESPGRSNQPQHF. Here the CDR3 DNA reads TGTGCCATCAGTGAGTCCCCTGGACGGAGCAATCAGCCCCAGCATTTT. This chain connects TRBV10-3 to TRBJ1-5; D is unresolved. The CDR3 totals 16 residues. Trimming took 0 bases from V and 1 from J, leaving 10 bases between them. The germline V gene has CDR1 ENHRY and CDR2 SYGVKD.

This clone has just a few counts. The chain is built from TRBV27 and TRBJ1-1; D unresolved. Germline V gene sequence: CDR1 MNHEY, CDR2 SMNVEV (reference sequence). V was pared by 3 bases and J by 1 base, with 6 bases between. This CDR3 is 13 amino acids long. The CDR3 here is CASSFIGNTEAFF. Written as DNA, the CDR3 is TGTGCCAGCAGTTTCATCGGGAACACTGAAGCTTTCTTT.

This clone was detected a few times. This likely reflects a read error, since a far larger clone is one base away. This specimen includes other DNA sequences encoding the same CDR3. This chain connects TRBV30 to TRBJ2-2; possibly TRBD2 for D (6 bases). Germline lookup yields CDR1 GTSNPN and CDR2 SVGIG (reference sequence). CDR3 length equals 11 residues. Written as DNA, the CDR3 is TGTGCCTGGAGTGTAGGCGGGGAGCTGTTTTTC. Amino acid sequence: CAWSVGGELFF.

V gene TRBV5-4 combines with J gene TRBJ2-7; D remains unclear. Germline-derived CDR1 and CDR2 are SGHNT and YYREEE (reference sequence). The V end was cut by 7 bases, the J end by 5 bases, with 22 bases between. The CDR3 is 15 residues long. CDR3 sequence: CASLTARPGGNEQYF. The DNA for the CDR3 is TGTGCCAGCTTGACGGCTCGCCCGGGTGGAAACGAGCAGTACTTC.

This clone has a handful of counts. V and J are TRBV5-1 and TRBJ2-5; D may be TRBD2 (5 bases). Germline V CDR1 and CDR2: SGHRS, YFSETQ. CDR3 length: 14 residues. V was shortened by 4 bases and J by 0 bases, with 10 bases between the two germline ends. The CDR3 protein is CASSERPYQETQYF. The CDR3 nucleotides are TGCGCCAGCAGCGAGCGGCCGTACCAAGAGACCCAGTACTTC.

Concerning this clone: This probably arose from a read error, given a far larger clone one base away. The genes are TRBV5-1 and TRBJ2-2, with 8 bases identical to TRBD1. This CDR3 contains 16 residues. In germline, CDR1 is SGHRS, CDR2 YFSETQ. CDR3 protein: CASSRETGVGTGDLFF. CDR3 DNA sequence: TGCGCCAGCAGCAGAGAGACAGGGGTTGGCACCGGGGATCTGTTTTTT.

About this clone: A read error is the likely source, as a far larger clone sits one nucleotide away. This rearrangement joins TRBV28 to TRBJ1-4, with D unclear. This CDR3 has 13 amino acids. Germline loops: CDR1 MDHEN, CDR2 SYDVKM. Written as DNA, the CDR3 is TGTACCTGTATGGCGACAATCAATGAAAAACTGTTTTTT. This gives the protein CTCMATINEKLFF.

A remark on this clone: The likely explanation is a read error, given a far larger clone one base away. At the DNA level, this CDR3 is encoded by other sequences in the same sample as well. The V and J genes are TRBV18 and TRBJ1-1, with D possibly being TRBD1 (6 bases). Germline V CDR1 and CDR2: KGHSH, LQKENI. The CDR3 covers 15 residues. Written as DNA, the CDR3 is TGTGCTAGCGCAGGGAGCGCTGGACAGACCACTGAAGCTTTCTTT. It specifies CASAGSAGQTTEAFF.

The V and J genes are TRBV5-4 and TRBJ2-7; 7 bases map to TRBD2. J gave up 3 bases and V 0 bases, and 9 bases lay outside the gene matches. This CDR3 region has 16 residues. The V gene's germline CDR1 is SGHNT and CDR2 YYREEE (reference sequence). The CDR3 reads CASSLEAGPIYYEQYF. The DNA of the CDR3 is TGTGCCAGCAGCTTGGAAGCGGGGCCTATTTACTACGAGCAGTACTTC.

This chain uses TRBV28 with TRBJ1-1; D is possibly TRBD1 (5 bases). V shed 6 bases and J shed 4 bases, with 9 bases lying between them. The CDR3 loop spans 12 amino acids. Germline CDR1 MDHEN, CDR2 SYDVKM. The CDR3 DNA reads as TGTGCCAGCAGGGGGCCGGGCACTGAAGCTTTCTTT. It yields the protein CASRGPGTEAFF.